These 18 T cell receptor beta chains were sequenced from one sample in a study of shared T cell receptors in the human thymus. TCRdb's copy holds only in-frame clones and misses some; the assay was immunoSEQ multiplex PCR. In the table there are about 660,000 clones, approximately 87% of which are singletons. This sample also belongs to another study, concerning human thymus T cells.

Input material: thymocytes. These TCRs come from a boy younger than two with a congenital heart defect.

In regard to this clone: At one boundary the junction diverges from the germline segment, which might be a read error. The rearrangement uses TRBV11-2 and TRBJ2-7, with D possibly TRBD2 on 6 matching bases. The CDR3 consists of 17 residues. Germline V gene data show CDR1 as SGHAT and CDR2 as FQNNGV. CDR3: CASSIEGTGEETYEQYF. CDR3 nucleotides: TGTGCCAGCAGCATAGAGGGGACGGGAGAAGAAACCTACGAGCAGTACTTC.

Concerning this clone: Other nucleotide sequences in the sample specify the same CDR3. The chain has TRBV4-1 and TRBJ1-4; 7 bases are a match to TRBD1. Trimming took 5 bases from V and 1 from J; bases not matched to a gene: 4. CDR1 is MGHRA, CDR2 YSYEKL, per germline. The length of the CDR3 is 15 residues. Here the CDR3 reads CASSTYRGTNEKLFF. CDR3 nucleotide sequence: TGCGCCAGCAGCACCTACAGGGGAACTAATGAAAAACTGTTTTTT.

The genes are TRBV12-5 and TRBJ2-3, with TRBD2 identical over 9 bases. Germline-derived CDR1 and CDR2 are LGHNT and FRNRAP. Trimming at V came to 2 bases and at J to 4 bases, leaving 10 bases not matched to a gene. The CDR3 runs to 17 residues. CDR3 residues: CASGLSLAGSCPDTQYF. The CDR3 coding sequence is TGTGCTAGTGGTTTGAGCCTAGCGGGAAGTTGCCCAGATACGCAGTATTTT.

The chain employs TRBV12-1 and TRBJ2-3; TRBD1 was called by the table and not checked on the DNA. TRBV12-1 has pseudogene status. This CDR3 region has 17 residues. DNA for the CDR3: TGTGCCAGCAGCCCGGAACCCGGGACAGGGTTTTCGCATACGCAGTATTTT. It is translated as CASSPEPGTGFSHTQYF.

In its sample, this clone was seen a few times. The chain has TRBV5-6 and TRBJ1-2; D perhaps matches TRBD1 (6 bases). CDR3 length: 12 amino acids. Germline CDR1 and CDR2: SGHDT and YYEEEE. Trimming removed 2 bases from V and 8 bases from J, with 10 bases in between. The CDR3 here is CASSFEGDGYTF. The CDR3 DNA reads TGTGCCAGCAGCTTCGAGGGGGACGGCTACACCTTC.

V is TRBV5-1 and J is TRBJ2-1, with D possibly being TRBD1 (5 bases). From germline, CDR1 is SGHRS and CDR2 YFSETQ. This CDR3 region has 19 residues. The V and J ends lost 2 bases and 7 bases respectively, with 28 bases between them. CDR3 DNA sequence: TGCGCCAGCAGCTTAGGGGAAAGAGCTACCTCCCTAGGAAAGAATGAGCAGTTCTTC. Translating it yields CASSLGERATSLGKNEQFF.

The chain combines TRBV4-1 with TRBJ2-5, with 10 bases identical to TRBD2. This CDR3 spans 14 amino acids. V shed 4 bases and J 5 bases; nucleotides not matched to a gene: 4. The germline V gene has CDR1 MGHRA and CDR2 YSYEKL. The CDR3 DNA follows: TGCGCCAGCAGCCTAAGCGGGAGGGGGGAGACCCAGTACTTC. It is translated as CASSLSGRGETQYF.

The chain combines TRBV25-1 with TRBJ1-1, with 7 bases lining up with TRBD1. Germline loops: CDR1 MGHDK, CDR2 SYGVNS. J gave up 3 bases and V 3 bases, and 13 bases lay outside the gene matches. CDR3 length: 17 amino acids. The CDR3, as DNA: TGTGCCAGCAGTGATATGAAACAGGGGAAGGTTGACACTGAAGCTTTCTTT. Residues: CASSDMKQGKVDTEAFF.

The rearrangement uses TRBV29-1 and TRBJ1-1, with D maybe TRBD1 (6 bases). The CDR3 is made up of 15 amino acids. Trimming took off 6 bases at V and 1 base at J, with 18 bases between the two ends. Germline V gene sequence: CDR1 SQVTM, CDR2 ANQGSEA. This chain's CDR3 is CSVPDRLGTNTEAFF. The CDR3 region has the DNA TGCAGCGTCCCTGACAGGCTGGGGACGAACACTGAAGCTTTCTTT.

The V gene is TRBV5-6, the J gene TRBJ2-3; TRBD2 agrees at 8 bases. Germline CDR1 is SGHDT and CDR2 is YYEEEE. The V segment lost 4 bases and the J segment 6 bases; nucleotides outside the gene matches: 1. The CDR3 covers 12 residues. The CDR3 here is CASSPGGDTQYF. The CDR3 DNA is TGTGCCAGCAGCCCGGGGGGGGATACGCAGTATTTT.

In nucleotides, the CDR3 is TGTGCCAGCAGTTCTGGGGGCCCCAGGTCGGACGAGCAGTACTTC. Its translation: CASSSGGPRSDEQYF. The chain recombines TRBV27 with TRBJ2-7, with D possibly matching TRBD1 (6 bases). CDR1 and CDR2 from the germline V gene are MNHEY and SMNVEV (reference sequence). The V end lost 4 bases, the J end lost 5 bases, and 18 bases lay between the germline ends. The CDR3 extends over 15 amino acids.

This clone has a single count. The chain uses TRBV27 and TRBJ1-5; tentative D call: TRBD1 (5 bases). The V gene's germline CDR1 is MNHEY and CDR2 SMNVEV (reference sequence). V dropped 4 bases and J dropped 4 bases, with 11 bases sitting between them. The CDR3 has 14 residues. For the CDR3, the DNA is TGTGCCAGCAGTTGGGGGGACGGGAATCAGCCCCAGCATTTT. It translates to CASSWGDGNQPQHF.

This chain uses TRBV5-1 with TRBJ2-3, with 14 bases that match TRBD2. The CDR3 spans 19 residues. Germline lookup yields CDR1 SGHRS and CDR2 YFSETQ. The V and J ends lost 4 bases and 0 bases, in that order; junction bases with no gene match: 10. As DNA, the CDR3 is TGCGCCAGCAGCCCCACGGGACTAGCGGGAGTGGCTAGCACAGATACGCAGTATTTT. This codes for CASSPTGLAGVASTDTQYF.

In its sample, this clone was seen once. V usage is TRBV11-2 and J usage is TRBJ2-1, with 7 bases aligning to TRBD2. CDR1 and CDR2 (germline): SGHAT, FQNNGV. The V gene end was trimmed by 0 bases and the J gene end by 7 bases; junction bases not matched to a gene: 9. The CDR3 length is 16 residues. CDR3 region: CASSLDGGSSGNEQFF. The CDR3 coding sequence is TGTGCCAGCAGCTTAGATGGCGGGAGTTCGGGTAATGAGCAGTTCTTC.

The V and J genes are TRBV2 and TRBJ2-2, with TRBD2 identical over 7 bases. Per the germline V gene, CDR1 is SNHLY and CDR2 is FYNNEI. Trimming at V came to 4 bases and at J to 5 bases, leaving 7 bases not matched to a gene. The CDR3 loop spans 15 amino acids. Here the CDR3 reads CASSAGREGTGELFF. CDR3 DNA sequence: TGTGCCAGCAGTGCTGGAAGGGAGGGGACCGGGGAGCTGTTTTTT.

For the CDR3, the DNA is TGTGCCAGCAGCTTAGCGCCGGGAAATGAGCAGTTCTTC. This translates into CASSLAPGNEQFF. The genes are TRBV7-6 and TRBJ2-1, with D tentatively TRBD2 (5 bases). The CDR3 is 13 amino acids. The germline CDR1 and CDR2 sequences are SGHVS and FNYEAQ. Trimming cost V 0 bases and J 7 bases, with 7 bases left between them.

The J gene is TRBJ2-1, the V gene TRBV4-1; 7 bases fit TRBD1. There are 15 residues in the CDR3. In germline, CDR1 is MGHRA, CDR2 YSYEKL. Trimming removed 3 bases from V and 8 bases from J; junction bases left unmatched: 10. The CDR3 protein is CASSQAGGSLYEQFF. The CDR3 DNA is TGCGCCAGCAGCCAGGCAGGGGGATCCCTTTATGAGCAGTTCTTC.

This chain's CDR3 is CAISEPRATGPEKLFF. The CDR3 bases are TGTGCCATCAGTGAGCCGCGGGCAACAGGGCCTGAAAAACTGTTTTTT. V usage is TRBV10-3 and J usage is TRBJ1-4, with a weak D call TRBD1 (6 bases). The CDR3 consists of 16 residues. Trimming stripped 2 bases from V and 7 bases from J, with 17 bases between. Germline values: CDR1 ENHRY, CDR2 SYGVKD.